A selection of T cell receptor beta chains follows, all from one sample in a study of Ad26.COV2.S vaccination and SARS-CoV-2 variants. Sequencing was performed with immunoSEQ multiplex PCR; in TCRdb, only in-frame clones are kept and a portion is missing. The sample records about 280,000 clones, over 75% being singletons. The material sequenced was peripheral blood, taken in a trial of Ad26.COV2.S vaccine versus placebo. These receptors came from a person aged 18-60 years who received the Ad26.COV2.S COVID-19 vaccine or a placebo. Each CDR3 is given with its conserved first and last residue. A D gene is named only where the DNA matches it firmly. The size of a clone is reported for some rows only, either as once, few or many, or as a class for expanded clones.

.	TRBV27	.	TRBJ1-1	CASSPRYKVATNTEAFF	TGTGCCAGCAGTCCACGCTACAAAGTCGCAACGAACACTGAAGCTTTCTTT
.	TRBV19	.	TRBJ2-5	CASSENRDETQYF	TGTGCCAGTAGCGAAAACAGGGATGAGACCCAGTACTTC
.	TRBV5-4	.	TRBJ1-6	CASRASNSPLHF	TGTGCCAGCCGGGCCAGTAATTCACCCCTCCACTTT
.	TRBV3-1/TRBV3-2	.	TRBJ2-3	CASSRGPSTDTQYF	TGTGCCAGCAGCCGGGGGCCTAGCACAGATACGCAGTATTTT
.	TRBV5-8	.	TRBJ2-1	CASSSGQSSYNEQFF	TGTGCCAGCAGCTCTGGACAGAGCTCCTACAATGAGCAGTTCTTC
TRBD1	TRBV11-3	.	TRBJ2-1	CASSLGRTGGWDEQFF	TGTGCCAGCAGCTTAGGGCGGACAGGGGGTTGGGATGAGCAGTTCTTC
TRBD2	TRBV6-4	.	TRBJ2-7	CASSDLRAVAGAPREYF	TGTGCCAGCAGTGACTTAAGAGCCGTAGCGGGGGCCCCCAGAGAGTACTTC
.	TRBV3-1/TRBV3-2	.	TRBJ1-6	CASSQEQGLSPLHF	TGTGCCAGCAGCCAAGAACAGGGACTATCACCCCTCCACTTT
TRBD1	TRBV28	.	TRBJ2-1	CASGVAGTAYNEQFF	TGTGCCAGCGGAGTAGCCGGGACAGCCTACAATGAGCAGTTCTTC
.	TRBV10-3	.	TRBJ1-2	CAIKGSNDNYGYTF	TGTGCCATCAAGGGCTCCAATGATAACTATGGCTACACCTTC
.	TRBV5-1	once	TRBJ2-1	CASSPPVRSSYNEQFF	TGCGCCAGCAGCCCGCCGGTGCGTAGCTCCTACAATGAGCAGTTCTTC
TRBD2	TRBV10-3	.	TRBJ2-1	CAISESFAGGFNEQFF	TGTGCCATCAGTGAGTCCTTTGCGGGAGGTTTCAATGAGCAGTTCTTC
.	TRBV10-3	few	TRBJ2-2	CATTGTYTGELFF	TGTGCCACGACCGGGACGTACACCGGGGAGCTGTTTTTT
.	TRBV9	.	TRBJ2-5	CASSVEGRRLGETQYF	TGTGCCAGCAGCGTAGAGGGCAGACGGCTGGGAGAGACCCAGTACTTC
TRBD1	TRBV29-1	once	TRBJ1-1	CSVEMRGGQEGAEAFF	TGCAGCGTTGAGATGCGAGGTGGACAGGAGGGCGCTGAAGCTTTCTTT
.	TRBV14	.	TRBJ2-2	CASSQIERAPSNTGELFF	TGTGCCAGCAGCCAAATCGAGAGGGCCCCATCTAACACCGGGGAGCTGTTTTTT
.	TRBV7-3	once	TRBJ2-3	CASSPRMTSTDTQYF	TGTGCCAGCAGCCCGAGGATGACTAGCACAGATACGCAGTATTTT
TRBD1	TRBV23-1	.	TRBJ2-3	CASSQPTWRQGLCTDTQYF	TGCGCCAGCAGTCAACCGACGTGGCGACAGGGATTGTGCACAGATACGCAGTATTTT
TRBD1	TRBV28	.	TRBJ1-2	CASSSPGRGNYGYTF	TGTGCCAGCAGTTCTCCGGGCAGGGGGAACTATGGCTACACCTTC
.	TRBV5-1	.	TRBJ1-1	CASSLVVQGNTEAFF	TGCGCCAGCAGCTTGGTAGTACAGGGGAACACTGAAGCTTTCTTT
TRBD1	TRBV3-1/TRBV3-2	.	TRBJ2-1	CASSRQGAGNEQFF	TGTGCCAGCAGCCGACAGGGCGCGGGTAATGAGCAGTTCTTC